Shown below are 10 T cell receptor beta chains from a single sample sequenced in a study of read filtering for tumor transcriptome and immune sequencing (dated by TCRdb to between 2020 and 2021). The instrument given in TCRdb is Illumina HiSeq 4000. TCR libraries were built from approximately 400 ng RNA with the Immunoverse kit, using molecular barcoded adaptors covering alpha/delta and beta/gamma chains. TCRdb trimmed public reads at Q25 via fastp, called clones via MiXCR and kept in-frame beta chains. CDR3 protein sequences are deduplicated, and each keeps its most common genes and DNA. This sample has 130,000 or so distinct CDR3 sequences in its table, and under 15% of those were observed once. Of the sample, 6.5% to 9% is held by the ten largest clones. Sequenced material: a population of CD138-negative cells sorted from bone marrow. Per the publication, the cell subset or site label means: bone marrow mononuclear cells depleted of CD138+ plasma/myeloma cells by negative magnetic selection. The origin of the receptors is a donor aged 40 or over with multiple myeloma.

This clonotype was seen many times. The chain employs TRBV7-9 and TRBJ2-2, with 13 bases fitting TRBD2. The CDR3 is 17 amino acids. Losses at the gene ends were 5 bases for V and 2 bases for J; bases not matched to a gene: 5. Looked up from germline, CDR1 is SEHNR and CDR2 is FQNEAQ (reference sequence). The DNA for the CDR3 is TGTGCCAGCAGCCAGACTAGCGGGAGGCCCAACACCGGGGAGCTGTTTTTT. It is translated as CASSQTSGRPNTGELFF.

This clonotype was recorded at least ten times. V is TRBV11-3 and J is TRBJ1-1; D possibly corresponds to TRBD1 (6 bases). The CDR3 loop spans 13 amino acids. Germline V gives CDR1 SGHNT, CDR2 YENEEA. The ends were cut back, 5 bases at V and 6 bases at J, with 13 bases in the middle. The CDR3 spells CASSVHREPEAFF. The DNA of the CDR3 is TGTGCCAGCAGCGTCCACAGGGAACCTGAAGCTTTCTTT.

This clonotype occurred many times. The chain recombines TRBV5-1 with TRBJ2-1, with 12 nucleotides matching TRBD2. From germline, CDR1 is SGHRS and CDR2 YFSETQ. The CDR3 is made up of 14 amino acids. V trimming: 5 bases; J trimming: 7 bases; junction bases outside the gene matches: 4. Here the CDR3 reads CASRVLAGGNEQFF. The CDR3 DNA reads TGCGCCAGCAGGGTACTAGCGGGAGGAAATGAGCAGTTCTTC. The whole variable domain, filled in from reference TRBV5-1 and TRBJ2-1, reads KAGVTQTPRYLIKTRGQQVTLSCSPISGHRSVSWYQQTPGQGLQFLFEYFSETQRNKGNFPGRFSGRQFSNSRSEMNVSTLELGDSALYLCASRVLAGGNEQFFGPGTRLTVL.

This clonotype came up a few times. This rearrangement joins TRBV20-1 to TRBJ1-1; possible D gene TRBD1, 5 bases. There are 14 residues in the CDR3. V dropped 3 bases and J dropped 4 bases, with 15 bases sitting between them. CDR1 and CDR2 (germline): DFQATT, SNEGSKA (reference sequence). For the CDR3, the DNA is TGCAGTGCTAGGCTCAGGGCGGTGAGCACTGAAGCTTTCTTT. Amino acid sequence: CSARLRAVSTEAFF.

With respect to this clonotype: A much larger clone sits a single nucleotide away, making a read error possible. The rearrangement joins TRBV11-3 to TRBJ2-2, with a possible D match to TRBD1 (5 bases). The CDR3 is made up of 16 amino acids. Trimming stripped 5 bases from V and 0 bases from J, with 13 bases between. Germline loops: CDR1 SGHNT, CDR2 YENEEA. CDR3 in DNA: TGTGCCAGCAGCAATAGGGGCAGAGCGAACACCGGGGAGCTGTTTTTT. The encoded protein is CASSNRGRANTGELFF.

This clonotype was seen many times. The chain is built from TRBV20-1 and TRBJ2-5; unclear D gene. The V and J ends lost 7 bases and 0 bases respectively, with 15 bases between them. The CDR3 length is 14 residues. Germline CDR1 DFQATT, CDR2 SNEGSKA (reference sequence). In nucleotides, the CDR3 is TGCAGTGTCGAATTTCGGGTAAACCAAGAGACCCAGTACTTC. Translation gives CSVEFRVNQETQYF.

This clonotype came up many times. This chain joins TRBV4-3 and TRBJ1-5; D gene uncertain. The CDR3 is 14 amino acids. V was pared by 0 bases and J by 0 bases, with 3 bases between. Germline-derived CDR1 and CDR2 are LGHNA and YSLEER. This CDR3 reads CASSQDPSNQPQHF. The CDR3 DNA sequence: TGCGCCAGCAGCCAAGATCCTAGCAATCAGCCCCAGCATTTT.

In this sample, this clonotype turned up many times. The chain carries TRBV6-5 and TRBJ2-1; D might be TRBD2 (5 bases). V shed 2 bases and J shed 0 bases, with 11 bases lying between them. The CDR3 sequence is 16 residues long. In germline, CDR1 is MNHEY, CDR2 SVGAGI. DNA for the CDR3: TGTGCCAGCAGTTACGGTGGGAGTTTCTCCTACAATGAGCAGTTCTTC. It is translated as CASSYGGSFSYNEQFF.

In its sample, this clonotype was seen many times. The chain is built from TRBV2 and TRBJ2-5, with 7 bases aligning to TRBD1. Per the germline V gene, CDR1 is SNHLY and CDR2 is FYNNEI. The ends lost 3 bases at V and 5 bases at J; junction bases unmatched: 9. CDR3 size: 15 residues. CDR3 nucleotide sequence: TGTGCCAGCAGTGAGAGGGACAGAATGTTGGAGACCCAGTACTTC. Protein product: CASSERDRMLETQYF.

This clonotype was seen a handful of times. Just one base apart from a much larger clone, this may be a read error. This rearrangement joins TRBV20-1 to TRBJ2-2; possible D gene TRBD1, 5 bases. Per germline, CDR1 DFQATT and CDR2 SNEGSKA (reference sequence). Trimming pared 1 base from V and 7 bases from J, leaving 10 bases between. This CDR3 comprises 13 residues. CDR3 sequence (DNA): TGCAGTGCTAGAGCGATCACAGGCGGGGAGCTGTTTTTT. This sequence encodes CSARAITGGELFF.